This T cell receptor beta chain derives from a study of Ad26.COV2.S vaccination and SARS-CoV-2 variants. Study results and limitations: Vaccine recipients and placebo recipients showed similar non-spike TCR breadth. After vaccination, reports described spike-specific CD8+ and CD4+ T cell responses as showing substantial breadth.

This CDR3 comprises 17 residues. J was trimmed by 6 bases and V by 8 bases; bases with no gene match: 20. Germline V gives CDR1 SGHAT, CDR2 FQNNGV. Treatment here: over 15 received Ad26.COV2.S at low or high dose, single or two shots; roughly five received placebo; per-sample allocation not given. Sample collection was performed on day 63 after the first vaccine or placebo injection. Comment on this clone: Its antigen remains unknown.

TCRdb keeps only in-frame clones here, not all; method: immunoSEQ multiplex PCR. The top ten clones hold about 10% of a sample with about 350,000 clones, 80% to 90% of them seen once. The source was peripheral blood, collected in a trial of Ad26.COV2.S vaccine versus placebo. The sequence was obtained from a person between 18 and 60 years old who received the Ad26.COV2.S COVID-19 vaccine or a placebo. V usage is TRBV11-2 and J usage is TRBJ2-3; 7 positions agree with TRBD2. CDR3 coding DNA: TGTGCCAGCCGAGTAGGTCTGGCGGGGGAAGGAAAGGATACGCAGTATTTT. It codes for CASRVGLAGEGKDTQYF.